This record looks at one T cell receptor beta chain sequence and its context. TCRdb's copy holds only in-frame clones and misses some; the assay was immunoSEQ multiplex PCR. The sample holds tens of thousands of clones; around 83% are singletons and the top ten take 7% to 8.5%. The germline V gene has CDR1 SGHTA and CDR2 FQGTGA. The CDR3 consists of 12 residues. V was clipped by 5 bases and J by 10 bases, with 12 bases between them. The data are from a study of blood T cell repertoires in COVID-19. For the study at large: The cDNA or gDNA used as material had been derived from T cells, B-cell-depleted T cells, or PBMCs.

The genes are TRBV7-3 and TRBJ2-1; D is uncertain. The receptor's source is a man aged 60 to 69 with active COVID-19. The sequenced sample was peripheral blood. The CDR3, as DNA: TGTGCCAGCAGCGCCTCTGGCGGCGAGCAGTTCTTC. Translated: CASSASGGEQFF.